These 9 T cell receptor beta chains were all obtained from the same sample, sequenced in a study of response to subunit inactivated influenza vaccine. TCRdb processed the RT-PCR reads anew with MiXCR; each CDR3 protein has one entry. This sample carries around 530,000 distinct CDR3 sequences, approximately 17% of them seen once, and the ten largest clones take less than 4%. This specimen consisted of CD4+ T cells sorted from PBMCs, obtained less than 30 months after vaccination. The receptor source for this set is a man in his fifties or sixties who received an inactivated influenza vaccine.

The rearrangement links TRBV5-4 to TRBJ2-2; 14 bases map to TRBD2. Trimming removed 4 bases from V and 7 bases from J; junction bases left unmatched: 9. This CDR3 has 17 residues. Looked up from germline, CDR1 is SGHNT and CDR2 is YYREEE (reference sequence). In DNA, the CDR3 is TGTGCCAGCAGCCACCCCGGGACTAGCGGGAGAATCGGGGAGCTGTTTTTT. This codes for CASSHPGTSGRIGELFF.

The chain recombines TRBV28 with TRBJ2-1; the D is unclear. The V and J ends lost 3 bases and 13 bases respectively, with 19 bases between them. This CDR3 spans 14 amino acids. Looked up from germline, CDR1 is MDHEN and CDR2 is SYDVKM. CDR3 sequence (DNA): TGTGCCAGCAGTTTTGTAGGACGATCAGCTAACCAGTTCTTC. The encoded protein is CASSFVGRSANQFF.

This sequence joins TRBV20-1 and TRBJ2-1, with 7 bases fitting TRBD2. The germline V gene has CDR1 DFQATT and CDR2 SNEGSKA (reference sequence). The V and J ends lost 3 bases and 3 bases, in that order; junction bases with no gene match: 5. The CDR3 has 14 residues. In nucleotides, the CDR3 is TGCAGTGCTAGCGGCCAGCGGGGCTACAATGAGCAGTTCTTC. It is translated as CSASGQRGYNEQFF.

This clonotype was detected a few times. The chain links TRBV6-1 to TRBJ1-1; 8 positions match TRBD1. Looked up from germline, CDR1 is MNHNS and CDR2 is SASEGT. The CDR3 spans 15 residues. The V segment lost 5 bases and the J segment 3 bases; nucleotides outside the gene matches: 8. The CDR3 here is CASSIRGRLDTEAFF. CDR3 nucleotides: TGTGCCAGCAGTATCAGGGGGCGGCTGGACACTGAAGCTTTCTTT.

This clonotype came up a few times. V and J are TRBV20-1 and TRBJ2-7, with a tentative D call TRBD1 (6 bases). Germline-derived CDR1 and CDR2 are DFQATT and SNEGSKA (reference sequence). Trimming removed 6 bases from V and 3 bases from J, with 18 bases in between. The CDR3 spans 14 residues. This CDR3 reads CSARNRDTNYEQYF. The CDR3 coding sequence is TGCAGTGCGAGAAACCGGGACACTAACTACGAGCAGTACTTC.

V gene TRBV9 combines with J gene TRBJ1-3, with 7 bases identical to TRBD1. V was pared by 0 bases and J by 1 base, with 4 bases of the junction left unmatched. The length of the CDR3 is 16 residues. CDR1 is SGDLS and CDR2 is YYNGEE in the germline V gene. CDR3 bases: TGTGCCAGCAGCGTAGCGTCGACAGGGTCTGGAAACACCATATATTTT. This encodes CASSVASTGSGNTIYF.

V gene TRBV12-3 or TRBV12-4 combines with J gene TRBJ2-1; 12 nucleotides match TRBD2. This CDR3 has 15 amino acids. With V trimmed by 5 bases and J by 9 bases, 8 bases remained unmatched. DNA for the CDR3: TGTGCCAGCAGTGTCGCACTAGCGGGAGGATTTGAGCAGTTCTTC. Its protein is CASSVALAGGFEQFF.

This clonotype has just one count. The J gene is TRBJ2-7, the V gene TRBV10-3; D possibly corresponds to TRBD1 (8 bases). Deletions cut 2 bases from V and 2 bases from J, with 13 bases between. CDR1 is ENHRY, CDR2 SYGVKD, per germline. This CDR3 spans 15 amino acids. The CDR3 coding sequence is TGTGCCATCAGTGAGCAACAGGGGGGGGCCTACGAGCAGTACTTC. It codes for CAISEQQGGAYEQYF.

This clonotype appeared many times. This chain links TRBV5-1 with TRBJ2-3, with 7 bases that match TRBD1. Germline V gene sequence: CDR1 SGHRS, CDR2 YFSETQ. With V trimmed by 4 bases and J by 14 bases, 10 bases remained unmatched. The CDR3 has 12 residues. CDR3 DNA sequence: TGCGCCAGCAGCCTCGACAGGGTCCAGTCGTATTTT. Protein sequence: CASSLDRVQSYF.